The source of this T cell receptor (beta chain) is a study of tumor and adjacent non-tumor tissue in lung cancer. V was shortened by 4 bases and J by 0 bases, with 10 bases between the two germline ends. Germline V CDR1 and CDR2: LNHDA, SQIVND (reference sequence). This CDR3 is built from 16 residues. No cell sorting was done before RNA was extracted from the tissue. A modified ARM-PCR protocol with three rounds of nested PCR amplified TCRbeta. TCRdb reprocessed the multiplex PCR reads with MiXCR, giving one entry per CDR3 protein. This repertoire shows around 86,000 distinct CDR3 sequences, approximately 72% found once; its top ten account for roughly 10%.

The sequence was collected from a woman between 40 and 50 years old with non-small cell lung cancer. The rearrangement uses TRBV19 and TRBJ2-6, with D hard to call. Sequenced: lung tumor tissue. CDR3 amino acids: CASSTPHLSGANVLTF. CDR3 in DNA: TGTGCCAGTAGTACCCCCCATCTCTCTGGGGCCAACGTCCTGACTTTC.